This passage covers 9 T cell receptor beta chains from one sample sequenced in a study of monozygotic twins with inflammatory bowel disease. TCRdb re-called the 5' RACE reads, yielding one record per CDR3 amino acid sequence without DNA. Its listing shows some 450,000 distinct CDR3 sequences. What was sequenced was blood. All receptors derive from a human donor with ulcerative colitis or Crohn's disease, or a healthy co-twin of an affected twin (not recorded which).

V and J are TRBV7-2 and TRBJ1-1. There are 16 residues in the CDR3. CDR1 and CDR2 from the germline V gene are SGHTA and FQGNSA. This CDR3 is CASSLEVNRWDTEAFF.

The chain carries TRBV4-3 and TRBJ1-2; without DNA, the TCRdb call of TRBD1 cannot be checked. CDR1 is LGHNA, CDR2 YSLEER, per germline. The CDR3 has 17 residues. CDR3 sequence: CASSQGAIGGLGYGYTF.

This chain uses TRBV5-6 with TRBJ2-5; TCRdb picks TRBD2, but there is no DNA to check that call. Germline values: CDR1 SGHDT, CDR2 YYEEEE. The CDR3 contains 15 residues. This CDR3 reads CASSRGGSGQETQYF.

The rearrangement joins TRBV29-1 to TRBJ1-5. Germline CDR1 reads SQVTM; CDR2 reads ANQGSEA. CDR3 length equals 12 residues. CDR3 loop: CSVALENQPQHF. Combining the CDR3 with reference TRBV29-1 and TRBJ1-5 gives the whole variable domain SAVISQKPSRDICQRGTSLTIQCQVDSQVTMMFWYRQQPGQSLTLIATANQGSEATYESGFVIDKFPISRPNLTFSTLTVSNMSPEDSSIYLCSVALENQPQHFGDGTRLSIL.

This chain joins TRBV2 and TRBJ2-3; lacking DNA, the TRBD1 call made by TCRdb goes unchecked. This CDR3 has 19 residues. Germline V CDR1 and CDR2: SNHLY, FYNNEI. The CDR3 loop reads CASSFPLRLGQGAVDTQYF.

The rearrangement joins TRBV20-1 to TRBJ2-2. Germline V gene lookup returns CDR1 DFQATT and CDR2 SNEGSKA (reference sequence). This CDR3 has 16 residues. The CDR3 protein is CSARPPSGANTGELFF.

This chain links TRBV20-1 with TRBJ2-7; TCRdb indicates TRBD1, and absent DNA this call remains unverified. Germline V CDR1 and CDR2: DFQATT, SNEGSKA (reference sequence). The CDR3 totals 14 residues. The CDR3 sequence: CSARMRPRSYEQYF.

V and J are TRBV5-1 and TRBJ1-1. CDR1 and CDR2 from the germline V gene are SGHRS and YFSETQ. This CDR3 comprises 14 residues. This CDR3 reads CASSFAGGSTEAFF.

The J gene is TRBJ1-2, the V gene TRBV14. The CDR3 length is 15 residues. The V gene's germline CDR1 is SGHDN and CDR2 FVKESK. This chain's CDR3 is CASSQSLAENYGYTF.